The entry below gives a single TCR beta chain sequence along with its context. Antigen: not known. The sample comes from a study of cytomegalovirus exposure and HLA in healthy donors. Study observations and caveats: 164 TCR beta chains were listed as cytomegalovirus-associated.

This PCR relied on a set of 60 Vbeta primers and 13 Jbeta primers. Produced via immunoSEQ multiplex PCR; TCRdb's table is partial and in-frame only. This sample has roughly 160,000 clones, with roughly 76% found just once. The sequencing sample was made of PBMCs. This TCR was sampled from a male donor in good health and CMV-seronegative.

CDR3 sequence (DNA): TGTGCCAGCAGCTTTGCTCCGGGGAAAGAGACCCAGTACTTC. The encoded protein is CASSFAPGKETQYF. J is TRBJ2-5 and V is TRBV9, with a weak D call TRBD2 (5 bases). Trimming took 4 bases from V and 3 from J, leaving 13 bases between them. Germline CDR1 and CDR2: SGDLS and YYNGEE. The CDR3 extends over 14 amino acids.